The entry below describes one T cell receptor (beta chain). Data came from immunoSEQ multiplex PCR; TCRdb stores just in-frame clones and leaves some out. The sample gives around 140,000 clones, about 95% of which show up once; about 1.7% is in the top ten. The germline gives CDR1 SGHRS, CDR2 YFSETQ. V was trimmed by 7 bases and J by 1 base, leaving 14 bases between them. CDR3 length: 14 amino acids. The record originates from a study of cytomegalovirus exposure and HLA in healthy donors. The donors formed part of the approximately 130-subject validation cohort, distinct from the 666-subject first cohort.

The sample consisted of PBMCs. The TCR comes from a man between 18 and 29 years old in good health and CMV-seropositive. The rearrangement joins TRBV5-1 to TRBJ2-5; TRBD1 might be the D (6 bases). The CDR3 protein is CASVPGTTQETQYF. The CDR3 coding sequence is TGCGCCAGCGTTCCGGGGACAACCCAAGAGACCCAGTACTTC.